This T cell receptor beta chain appears in the sequencing data of a study of cytomegalovirus exposure and HLA in healthy donors. Amplification used 60 Vbeta primers and 13 Jbeta primers. TCRdb keeps only in-frame clones here, not all; method: immunoSEQ multiplex PCR. The sample carries 200,000 to 250,000 clones, roughly 90% recorded once. Sequencing input: PBMCs. This TCR derives from a woman younger than 30 in good health and CMV-seronegative.

The CDR3: CASSRQGYEQYF. The CDR3 DNA reads as TGTGCCAGCAGCCGACAGGGCTACGAGCAGTACTTC. The chain links TRBV7-2 to TRBJ2-7; 7 bases align to TRBD1. This CDR3 region has 12 residues. V lost 5 bases to trimming and J lost 3 bases; unmatched junction nucleotides: 1. CDR1 is SGHTA and CDR2 is FQGNSA in the germline V gene.